This is a list of T cell receptor beta chains from one sample in a study of T cell responses to AZD1222 COVID-19 vaccine. Method: immunoSEQ multiplex PCR; TCRdb's copy keeps in-frame clones and lacks some. The sample has about 100,000 clones, over 75% seen once. The material was peripheral blood, obtained on day 0 of MenACWY control vaccination. Receptors were obtained from an adult in good health. Both conserved end residues are trimmed from each CDR3. Size values are once, few and many counts, or a class for expanded clones, and some rows have none.

>TRBJ2-3|TRBV7-8|-
ASSLWGEGTTDTQY
>TRBJ2-2|TRBV30|-
AWSAGINGELF
>TRBJ1-5|TRBV19|-
ASSGTGGNQPQH
>TRBJ1-5|TRBV21-1|-
ASSNRRNQPQH
>TRBJ1-5|TRBV23-1|-
ASRSKGRYSQPQH
>TRBJ1-6|TRBV9|-
ASSPGGGDSPLH
>TRBJ1-3|TRBV29-1|-
SVRQGALPAIY
>TRBJ1-5|TRBV5-8|-
ASSSRQGTYSNQPQH
>TRBJ1-4|TRBV28|-
ASSLPQGDEKLF
>TRBJ1-2|TRBV5-8|-
ASSLYGYT
>TRBJ1-2|TRBV7-9|-
ASTKAGTAPYYGYT
>TRBJ1-1|TRBV7-2|once
ASSLQDIQAGTEAF
>TRBJ1-5|TRBV5-8|-
ASSFWGGQPQH
>TRBJ2-5|TRBV14|-
ASSQVGVGETQY
>TRBJ1-1|TRBV6-2/TRBV6-3|-
ASSYRGDTEAF
>TRBJ1-5|TRBV10-3|-
ATRRDSNQPQH
>TRBJ2-1|TRBV11-2|once
ASSKDRGWDEQF
>TRBJ2-5|TRBV25-1|-
ASTPYGGWETQY
>TRBJ2-7|TRBV14|-
ASSQGLAGGGYEQY